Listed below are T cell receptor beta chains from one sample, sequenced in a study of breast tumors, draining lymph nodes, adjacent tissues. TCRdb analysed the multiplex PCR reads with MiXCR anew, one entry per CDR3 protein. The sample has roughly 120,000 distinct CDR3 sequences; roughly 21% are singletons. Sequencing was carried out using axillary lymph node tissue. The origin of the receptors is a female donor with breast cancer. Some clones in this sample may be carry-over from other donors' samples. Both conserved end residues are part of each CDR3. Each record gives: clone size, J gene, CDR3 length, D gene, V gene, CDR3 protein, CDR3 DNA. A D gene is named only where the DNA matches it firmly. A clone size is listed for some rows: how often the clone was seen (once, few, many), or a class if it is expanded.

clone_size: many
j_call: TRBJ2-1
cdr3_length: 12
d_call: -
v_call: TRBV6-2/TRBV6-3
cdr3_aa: CASSFPQGEQFF
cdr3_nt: TGTGCCAGCAGTTTTCCCCAGGGTGAGCAGTTCTTC

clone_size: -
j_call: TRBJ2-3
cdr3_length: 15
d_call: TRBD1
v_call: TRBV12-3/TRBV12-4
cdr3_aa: CASRPDREGTDTQYF
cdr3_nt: TGTGCCAGCAGGCCCGACAGGGAAGGCACAGATACGCAGTATTTT

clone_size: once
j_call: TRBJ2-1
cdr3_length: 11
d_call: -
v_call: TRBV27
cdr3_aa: CASRRYNEQFF
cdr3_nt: TGTGCCAGCAGAAGATACAATGAACAGTTCTTC

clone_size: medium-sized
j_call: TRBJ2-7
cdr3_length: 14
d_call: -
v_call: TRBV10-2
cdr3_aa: CASRGSGRSYEQYF
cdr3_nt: TGCGCCAGCAGGGGCTCGGGGAGATCCTACGAGCAGTACTTC

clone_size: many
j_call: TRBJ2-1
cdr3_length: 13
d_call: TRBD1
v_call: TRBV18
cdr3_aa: CASSTGTDNEQFF
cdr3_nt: TGTGCCAGCTCAACCGGGACAGACAACGAGCAGTTCTTC

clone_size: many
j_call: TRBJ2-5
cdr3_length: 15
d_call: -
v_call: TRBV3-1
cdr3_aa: CASSSRTTLGETQYF
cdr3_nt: TGTGCCAGCAGCTCCAGGACAACCTTGGGAGAGACCCAGTACTTC

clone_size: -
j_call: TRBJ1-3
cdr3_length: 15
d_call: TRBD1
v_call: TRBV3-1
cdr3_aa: CASSPRGRGGNTIYF
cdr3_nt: TGTGCCAGCAGCCCCAGGGGGCGAGGGGGAAACACCATATATTTT

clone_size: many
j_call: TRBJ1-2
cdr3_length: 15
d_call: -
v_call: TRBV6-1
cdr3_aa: CASSEMVGVDYGYTF
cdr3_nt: TGTGCCAGCAGTGAAATGGTGGGGGTCGACTATGGCTACACCTTC

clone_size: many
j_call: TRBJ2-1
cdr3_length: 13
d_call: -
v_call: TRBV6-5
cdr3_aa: CASSSLSYNEQFF
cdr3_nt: TGTGCCAGCAGTTCACTCTCCTACAATGAGCAGTTCTTC

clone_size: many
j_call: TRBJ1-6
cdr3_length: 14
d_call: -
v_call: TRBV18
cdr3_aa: CASSPFPVNSPLHF
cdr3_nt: TGTGCCAGCTCACCATTTCCCGTCAATTCACCCCTCCACTTT

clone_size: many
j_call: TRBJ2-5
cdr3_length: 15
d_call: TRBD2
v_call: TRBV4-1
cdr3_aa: CASSHPGLAGETQYF
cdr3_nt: TGCGCCAGCAGCCATCCCGGACTAGCGGGAGAGACCCAGTACTTC

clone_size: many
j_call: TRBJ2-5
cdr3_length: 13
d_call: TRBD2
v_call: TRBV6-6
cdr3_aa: CASISGKAETQYF
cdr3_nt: TGTGCCAGCATAAGCGGGAAGGCCGAGACCCAGTACTTC

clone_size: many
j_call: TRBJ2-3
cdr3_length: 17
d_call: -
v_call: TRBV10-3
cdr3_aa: CAISTSRGSGDTDTQYF
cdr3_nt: TGTGCCATCTCCACCTCAAGGGGTTCAGGGGACACAGATACGCAGTATTTT

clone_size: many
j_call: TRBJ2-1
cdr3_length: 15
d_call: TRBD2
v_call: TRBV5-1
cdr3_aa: CASSLDGRAENEQFF
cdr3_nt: TGCGCCAGCAGCTTGGACGGGAGGGCGGAAAATGAGCAGTTCTTC

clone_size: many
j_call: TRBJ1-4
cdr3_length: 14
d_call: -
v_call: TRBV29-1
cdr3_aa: CSVEAAGESEKLFF
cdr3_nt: TGCAGCGTTGAAGCAGCAGGGGAAAGTGAAAAACTGTTTTTT

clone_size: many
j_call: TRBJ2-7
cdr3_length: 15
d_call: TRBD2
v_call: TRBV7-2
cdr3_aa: CASSLAGLASYEQYF
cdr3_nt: TGTGCCAGCAGCTTAGCGGGACTAGCGAGCTACGAGCAGTACTTC

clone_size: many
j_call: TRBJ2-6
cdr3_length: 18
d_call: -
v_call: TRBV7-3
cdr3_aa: CASSLTGSQGSGANVLTF
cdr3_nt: TGTGCCAGCAGCTTAACAGGGAGCCAGGGGTCTGGGGCCAACGTCCTGACTTTC

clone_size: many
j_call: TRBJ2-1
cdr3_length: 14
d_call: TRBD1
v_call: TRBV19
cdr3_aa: CASSILTGFDEQFF
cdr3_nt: TGTGCCAGTAGTATACTGACAGGGTTTGATGAGCAGTTCTTC

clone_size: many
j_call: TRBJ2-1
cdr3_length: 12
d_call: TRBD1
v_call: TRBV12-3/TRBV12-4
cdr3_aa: CASLTGVSEQFF
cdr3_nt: TGTGCCAGCCTGACAGGGGTCAGTGAGCAGTTCTTC

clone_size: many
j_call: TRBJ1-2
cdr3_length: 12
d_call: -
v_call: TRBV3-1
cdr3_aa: CASSTRTAGYTF
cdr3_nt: TGTGCCAGCAGCACCCGGACAGCCGGCTACACCTTC

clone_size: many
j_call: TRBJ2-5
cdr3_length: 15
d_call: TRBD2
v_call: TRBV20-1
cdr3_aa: CSARGRLANQETQYF
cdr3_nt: TGCAGTGCTAGAGGCCGACTAGCGAACCAAGAGACCCAGTACTTC

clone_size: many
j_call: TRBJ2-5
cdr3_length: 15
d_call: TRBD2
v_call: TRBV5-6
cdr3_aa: CASSLQTSGKETQYF
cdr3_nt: TGTGCCAGCAGCTTGCAGACTAGCGGGAAAGAGACCCAGTACTTC

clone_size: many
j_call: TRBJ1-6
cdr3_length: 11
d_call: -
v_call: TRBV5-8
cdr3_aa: CASSLESPLHF
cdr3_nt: TGTGCCAGCAGCTTAGAATCACCCCTCCACTTT

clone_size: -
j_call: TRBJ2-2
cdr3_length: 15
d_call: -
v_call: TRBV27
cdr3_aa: CASSFARQNTGELFF
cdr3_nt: TGTGCCAGCAGTTTTGCCAGGCAGAACACCGGGGAGCTGTTTTTT

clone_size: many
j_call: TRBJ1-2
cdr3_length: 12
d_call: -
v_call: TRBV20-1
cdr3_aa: CSARSGNRGYTF
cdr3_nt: TGCAGTGCTAGGAGTGGGAATCGGGGCTACACCTTC

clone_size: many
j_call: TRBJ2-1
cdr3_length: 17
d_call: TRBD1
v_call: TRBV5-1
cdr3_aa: CASSPRRGTGSYNEQFF
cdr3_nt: TGCGCCAGCAGCCCTCGTAGGGGGACAGGGTCCTACAATGAGCAGTTCTTC

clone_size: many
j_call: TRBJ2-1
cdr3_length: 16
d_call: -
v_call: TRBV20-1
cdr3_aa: CSAQPLATWRHNEQFF
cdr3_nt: TGCAGTGCTCAGCCCCTAGCGACATGGAGACACAATGAGCAGTTCTTC

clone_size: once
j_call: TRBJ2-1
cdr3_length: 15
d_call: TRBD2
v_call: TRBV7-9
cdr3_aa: CASRSSGNSYNEQFF
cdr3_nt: TGTGCCAGCAGGAGTAGCGGGAACAGCTACAATGAGCAGTTCTTC

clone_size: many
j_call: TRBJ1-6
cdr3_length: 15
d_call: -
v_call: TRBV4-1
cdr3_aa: CASSPQAGGNSPFHF
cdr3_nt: TGCGCCAGCAGCCCCCAGGCGGGGGGAAATTCACCCTTCCACTTT

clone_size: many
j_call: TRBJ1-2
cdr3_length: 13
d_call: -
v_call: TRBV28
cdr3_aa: CASSFVLGYGYTF
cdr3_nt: TGTGCCAGCAGTTTCGTTCTGGGGTATGGCTACACCTTC

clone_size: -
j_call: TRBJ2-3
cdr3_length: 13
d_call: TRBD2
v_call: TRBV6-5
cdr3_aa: CASSYRLAGVAYF
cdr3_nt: TGTGCCAGCAGTTACCGACTAGCGGGGGTTGCGTATTTT

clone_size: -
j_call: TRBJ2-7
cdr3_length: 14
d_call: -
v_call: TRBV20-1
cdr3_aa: CSAEDTSNSYEQYF
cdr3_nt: TGCAGTGCAGAGGACACGAGCAACTCCTACGAGCAGTACTTC

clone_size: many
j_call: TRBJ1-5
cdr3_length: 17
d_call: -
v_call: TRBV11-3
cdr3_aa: CASSLDSVVGLNQPQHF
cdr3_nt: TGTGCCAGCAGCTTAGATAGTGTGGTCGGACTGAATCAGCCCCAGCATTTT

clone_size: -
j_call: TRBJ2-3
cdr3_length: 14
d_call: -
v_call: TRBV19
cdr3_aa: CASRDREGPDTQYF
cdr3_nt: TGTGCCAGTAGGGACAGGGAGGGCCCAGATACGCAGTATTTT

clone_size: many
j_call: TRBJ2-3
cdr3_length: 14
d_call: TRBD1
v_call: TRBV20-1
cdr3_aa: CSARGGQATDTQYF
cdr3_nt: TGCAGTGCTAGAGGCGGACAGGCCACAGATACGCAGTATTTT

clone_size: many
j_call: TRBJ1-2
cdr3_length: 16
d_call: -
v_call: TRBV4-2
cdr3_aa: CASSQDTWGANYGYTF
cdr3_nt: TGTGCCAGCAGCCAAGATACTTGGGGTGCTAACTATGGCTACACCTTC

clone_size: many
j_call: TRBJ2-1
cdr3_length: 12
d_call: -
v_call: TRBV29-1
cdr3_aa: CSVDYRENEQFF
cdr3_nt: TGCAGCGTTGACTACAGGGAAAATGAGCAGTTCTTC